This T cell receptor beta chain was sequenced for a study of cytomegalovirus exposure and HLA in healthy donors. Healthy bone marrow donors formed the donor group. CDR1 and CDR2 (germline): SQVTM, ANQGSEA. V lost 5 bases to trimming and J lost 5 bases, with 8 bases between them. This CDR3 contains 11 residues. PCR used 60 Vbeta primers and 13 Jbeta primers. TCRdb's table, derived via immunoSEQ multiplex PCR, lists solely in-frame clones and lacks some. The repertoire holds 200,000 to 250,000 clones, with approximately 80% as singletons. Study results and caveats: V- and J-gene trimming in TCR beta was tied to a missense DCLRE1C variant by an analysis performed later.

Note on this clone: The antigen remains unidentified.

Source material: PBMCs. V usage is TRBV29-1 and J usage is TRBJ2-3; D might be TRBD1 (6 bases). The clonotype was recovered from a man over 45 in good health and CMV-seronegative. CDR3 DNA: TGCAGCGTTTACAGGGTAGATACGCAGTATTTT. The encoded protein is CSVYRVDTQYF.